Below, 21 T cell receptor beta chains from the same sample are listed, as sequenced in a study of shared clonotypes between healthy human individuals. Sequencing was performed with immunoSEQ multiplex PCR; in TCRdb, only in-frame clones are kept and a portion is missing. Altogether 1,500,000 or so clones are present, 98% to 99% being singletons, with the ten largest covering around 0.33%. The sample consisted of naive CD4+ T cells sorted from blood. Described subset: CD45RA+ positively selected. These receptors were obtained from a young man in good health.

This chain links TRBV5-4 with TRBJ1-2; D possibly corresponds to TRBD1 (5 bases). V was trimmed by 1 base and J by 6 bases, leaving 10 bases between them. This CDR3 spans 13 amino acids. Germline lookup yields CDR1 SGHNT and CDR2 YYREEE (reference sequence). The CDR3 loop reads CASSLLGVDGYTF. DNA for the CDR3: TGTGCCAGCAGCTTGCTAGGGGTTGATGGCTACACCTTC.

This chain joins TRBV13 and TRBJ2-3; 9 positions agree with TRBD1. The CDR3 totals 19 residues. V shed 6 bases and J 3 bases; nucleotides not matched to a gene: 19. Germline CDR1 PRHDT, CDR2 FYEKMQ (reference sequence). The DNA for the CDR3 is TGTGCCAGCAGGACGCTTAGGGTCGGGACAGGGAGGGTTACAGATACGCAGTATTTT. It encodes CASRTLRVGTGRVTDTQYF.

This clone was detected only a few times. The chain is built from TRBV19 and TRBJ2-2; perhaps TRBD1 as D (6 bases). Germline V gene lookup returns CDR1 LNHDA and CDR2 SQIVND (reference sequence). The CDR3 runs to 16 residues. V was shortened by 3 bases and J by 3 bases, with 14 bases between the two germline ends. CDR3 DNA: TGTGCCAGTAGTATCGGAACAGGGTTGGACACCGGGGAGCTGTTTTTT. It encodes CASSIGTGLDTGELFF.

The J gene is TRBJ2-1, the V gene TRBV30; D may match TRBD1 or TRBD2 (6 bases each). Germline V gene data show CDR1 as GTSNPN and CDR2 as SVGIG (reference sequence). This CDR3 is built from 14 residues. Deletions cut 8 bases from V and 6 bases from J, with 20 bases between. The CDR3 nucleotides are TGTGCCCGGGGGCGGGACTCAATGGGCAATGAGCAGTTCTTC. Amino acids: CARGRDSMGNEQFF.

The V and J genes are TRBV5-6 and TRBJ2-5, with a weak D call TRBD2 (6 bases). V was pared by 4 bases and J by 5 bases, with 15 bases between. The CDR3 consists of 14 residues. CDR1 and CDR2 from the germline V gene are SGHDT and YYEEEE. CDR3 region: CASSGGTRGETQYF. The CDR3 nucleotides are TGTGCCAGCAGCGGAGGGACTCGGGGGGAGACCCAGTACTTC.

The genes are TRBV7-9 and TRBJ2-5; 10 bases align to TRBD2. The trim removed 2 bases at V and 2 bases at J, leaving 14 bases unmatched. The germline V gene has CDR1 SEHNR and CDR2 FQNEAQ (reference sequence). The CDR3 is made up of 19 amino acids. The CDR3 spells CASSLRFGSGRMGQETQYF. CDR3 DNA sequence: TGTGCCAGCAGCTTAAGGTTTGGTAGCGGGAGGATGGGGCAAGAGACCCAGTACTTC. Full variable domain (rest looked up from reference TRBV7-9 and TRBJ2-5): DTGVSQNPRHKITKRGQNVTFRCDPISEHNRLYWYRQTLGQGPEFLTYFQNEAQLEKSRLLSDRFSAERPKGSFSTLEIQRTEQGDSAMYLCASSLRFGSGRMGQETQYFGPGTRLLVL.

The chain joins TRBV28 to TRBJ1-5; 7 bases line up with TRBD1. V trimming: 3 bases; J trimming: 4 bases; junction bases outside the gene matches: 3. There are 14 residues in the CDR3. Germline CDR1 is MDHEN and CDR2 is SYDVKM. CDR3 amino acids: CASSFRQGNQPQHF. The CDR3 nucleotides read TGTGCCAGCAGTTTTCGACAGGGTAATCAGCCCCAGCATTTT.

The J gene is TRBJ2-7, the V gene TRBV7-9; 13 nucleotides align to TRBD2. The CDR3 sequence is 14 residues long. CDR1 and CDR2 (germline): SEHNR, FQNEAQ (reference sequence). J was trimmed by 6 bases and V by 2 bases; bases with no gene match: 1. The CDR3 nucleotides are TGTGCCAGCAGCTTATGGACTAGCGGGAGCGAGCAGTACTTC. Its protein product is CASSLWTSGSEQYF.

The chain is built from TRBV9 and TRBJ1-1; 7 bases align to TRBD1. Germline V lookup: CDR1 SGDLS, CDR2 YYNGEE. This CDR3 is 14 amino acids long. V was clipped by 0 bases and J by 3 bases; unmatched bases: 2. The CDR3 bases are TGTGCCAGCAGCGTAGCCGGGACAGACACTGAAGCTTTCTTT. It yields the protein CASSVAGTDTEAFF.

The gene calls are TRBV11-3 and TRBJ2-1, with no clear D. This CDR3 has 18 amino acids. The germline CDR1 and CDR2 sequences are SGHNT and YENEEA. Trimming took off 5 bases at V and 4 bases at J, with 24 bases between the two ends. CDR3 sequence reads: CASSQHGAGLPLYNEQFF. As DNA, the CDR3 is TGTGCCAGCAGCCAACACGGTGCCGGATTACCACTATACAATGAGCAGTTCTTC.

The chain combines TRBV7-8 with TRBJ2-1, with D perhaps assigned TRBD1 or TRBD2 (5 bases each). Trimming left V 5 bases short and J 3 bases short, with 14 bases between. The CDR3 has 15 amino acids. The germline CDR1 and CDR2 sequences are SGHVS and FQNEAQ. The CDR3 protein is CASSRVGGNYNEQFF. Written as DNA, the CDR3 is TGTGCCAGCAGCCGTGTTGGGGGAAACTACAATGAGCAGTTCTTC. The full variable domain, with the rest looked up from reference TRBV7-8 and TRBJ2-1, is GAGVSQSPRYKVAKRGQDVALRCDPISGHVSLFWYQQALGQGPEFLTYFQNEAQLDKSGLPSDRFFAERPEGSVSTLKIQRTQQEDSAVYLCASSRVGGNYNEQFFGPGTRLTVL.

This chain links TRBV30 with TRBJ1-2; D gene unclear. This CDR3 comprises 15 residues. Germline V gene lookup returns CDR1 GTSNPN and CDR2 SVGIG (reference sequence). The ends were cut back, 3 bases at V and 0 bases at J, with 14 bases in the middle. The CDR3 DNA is TGTGCCTGGAGCCGAGGGTTTGAAGCTAACTATGGCTACACCTTC. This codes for CAWSRGFEANYGYTF.

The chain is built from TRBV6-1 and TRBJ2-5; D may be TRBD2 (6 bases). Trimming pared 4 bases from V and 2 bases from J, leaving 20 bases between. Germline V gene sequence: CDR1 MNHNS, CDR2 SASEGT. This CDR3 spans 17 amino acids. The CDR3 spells CASSAPFGLKGQETQYF. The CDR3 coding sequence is TGTGCCAGCAGTGCACCTTTCGGACTAAAAGGGCAAGAGACCCAGTACTTC.

This CDR3 is CASSVAVASGNTIYF. CDR3 coding DNA: TGTGCCAGCAGCGTAGCGGTGGCCTCTGGAAACACCATATATTTT. V usage is TRBV9 and J usage is TRBJ1-3; D gene uncertain. This CDR3 contains 15 residues. The germline gives CDR1 SGDLS, CDR2 YYNGEE. Trimming shortened V by 0 bases and J by 0 bases, and 7 bases separated the two germline ends. Full variable domain (outside the CDR3, taken from reference TRBV9 and TRBJ1-3): DSGVTQTPKHLITATGQRVTLRCSPRSGDLSVYWYQQSLDQGLQFLIQYYNGEERAKGNILERFSAQQFPDLHSELNLSSLELGDSALYFCASSVAVASGNTIYFGEGSWLTVV.

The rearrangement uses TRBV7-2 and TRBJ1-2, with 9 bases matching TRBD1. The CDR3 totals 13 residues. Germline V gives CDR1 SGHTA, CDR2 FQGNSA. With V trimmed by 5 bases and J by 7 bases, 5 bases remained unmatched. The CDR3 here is CASSTGTGSGYTF. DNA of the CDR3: TGTGCCAGCAGCACCGGGACAGGGAGTGGCTACACCTTC.

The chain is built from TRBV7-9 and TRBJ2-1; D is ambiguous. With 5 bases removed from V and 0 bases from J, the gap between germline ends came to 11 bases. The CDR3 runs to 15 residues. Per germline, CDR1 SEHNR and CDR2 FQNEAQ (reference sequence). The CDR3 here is CASSLLGSSYNEQFF. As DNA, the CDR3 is TGTGCCAGCAGCCTGTTGGGTAGCTCCTACAATGAGCAGTTCTTC.

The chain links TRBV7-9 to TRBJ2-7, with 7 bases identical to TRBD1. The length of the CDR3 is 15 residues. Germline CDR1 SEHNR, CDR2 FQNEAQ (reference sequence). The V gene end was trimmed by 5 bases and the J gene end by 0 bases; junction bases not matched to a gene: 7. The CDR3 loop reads CASSPVRGNSYEQYF. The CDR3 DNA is TGTGCCAGCAGCCCTGTCAGGGGGAACTCCTACGAGCAGTACTTC.

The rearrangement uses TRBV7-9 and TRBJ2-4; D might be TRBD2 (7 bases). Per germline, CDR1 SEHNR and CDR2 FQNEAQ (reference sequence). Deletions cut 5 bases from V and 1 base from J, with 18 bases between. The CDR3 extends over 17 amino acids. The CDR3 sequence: CASSPFRGAGAKNIQYF. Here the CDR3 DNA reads TGTGCCAGCAGCCCCTTCCGGGGGGCAGGGGCCAAAAACATTCAGTACTTC.

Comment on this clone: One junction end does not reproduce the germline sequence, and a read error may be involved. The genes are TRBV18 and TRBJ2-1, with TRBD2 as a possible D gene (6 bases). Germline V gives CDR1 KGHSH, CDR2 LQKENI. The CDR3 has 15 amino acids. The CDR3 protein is CASSPNSGSDNEQFF. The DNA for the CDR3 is TGTGCCAGCTCCCCAAATAGCGGCTCCGACAATGAGCAGTTCTTC.

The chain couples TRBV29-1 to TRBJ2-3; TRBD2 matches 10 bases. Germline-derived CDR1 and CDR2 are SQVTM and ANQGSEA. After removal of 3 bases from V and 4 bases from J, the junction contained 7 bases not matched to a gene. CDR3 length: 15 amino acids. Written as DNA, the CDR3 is TGCAGCGTTGACAGCGGGAGGGCCTGGGCAGATACGCAGTATTTT. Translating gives CSVDSGRAWADTQYF.

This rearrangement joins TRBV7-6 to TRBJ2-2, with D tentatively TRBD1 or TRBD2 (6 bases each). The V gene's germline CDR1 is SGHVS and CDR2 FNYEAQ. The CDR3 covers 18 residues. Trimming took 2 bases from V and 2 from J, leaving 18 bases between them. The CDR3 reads CASSLLTWGAANTGELFF. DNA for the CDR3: TGTGCCAGCAGCTTACTAACCTGGGGGGCGGCTAACACCGGGGAGCTGTTTTTT.